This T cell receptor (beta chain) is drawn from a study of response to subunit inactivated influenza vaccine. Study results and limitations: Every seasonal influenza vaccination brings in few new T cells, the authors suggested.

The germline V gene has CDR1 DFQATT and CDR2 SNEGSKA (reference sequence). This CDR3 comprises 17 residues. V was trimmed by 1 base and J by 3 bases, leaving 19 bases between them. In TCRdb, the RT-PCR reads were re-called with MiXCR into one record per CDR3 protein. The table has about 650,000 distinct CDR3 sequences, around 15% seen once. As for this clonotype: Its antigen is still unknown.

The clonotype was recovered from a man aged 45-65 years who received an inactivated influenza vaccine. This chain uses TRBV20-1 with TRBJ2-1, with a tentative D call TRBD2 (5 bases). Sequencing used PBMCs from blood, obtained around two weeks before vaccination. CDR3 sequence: CSARVGSGSSGYNEQFF. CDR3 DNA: TGCAGTGCTAGAGTAGGGTCTGGGAGTTCCGGCTACAATGAGCAGTTCTTC.